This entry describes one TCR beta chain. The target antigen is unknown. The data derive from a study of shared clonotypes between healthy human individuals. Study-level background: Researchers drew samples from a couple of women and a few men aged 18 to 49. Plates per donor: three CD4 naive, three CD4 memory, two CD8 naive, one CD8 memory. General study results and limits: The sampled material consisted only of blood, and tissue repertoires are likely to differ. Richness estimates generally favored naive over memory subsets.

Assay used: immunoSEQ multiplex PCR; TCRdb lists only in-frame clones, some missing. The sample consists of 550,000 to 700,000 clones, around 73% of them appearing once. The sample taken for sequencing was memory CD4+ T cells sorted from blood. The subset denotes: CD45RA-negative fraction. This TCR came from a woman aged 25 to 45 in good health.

CDR3 sequence (DNA): TGCGCCAGCAGCTCTTCTAGTGCTTCCTACAATGAGCAGTTCTTC. Translation gives CASSSSSASYNEQFF. This chain joins TRBV5-1 and TRBJ2-1; unclear D gene. In germline, CDR1 is SGHRS, CDR2 YFSETQ. V lost 3 bases and J lost 1, with 11 bases in between. The CDR3 totals 15 residues.